This TCR beta chain was captured in a study of T cell repertoires in cytomegalovirus infection. Study-level information: It was the public TCR beta signatures that indicated both CMV infection and matching HLA type. Points from the study as a whole: What dominated the ex vivo response were HLA-C-restricted CMV-specific TCR beta clonotypes.

CDR3 length: 14 amino acids. V was cut by 5 bases and J by 6 bases, with 16 bases left in between. Germline V gene data show CDR1 as SGHTA and CDR2 as FQGNSA. About this clonotype: Its antigen is as yet unknown.

TCRdb passed the reads through MiXCR, listing each CDR3 protein once. The repertoire holds roughly 500,000 distinct CDR3 sequences, with 30% to 40% as singletons. Source: cultured PBMCs, taken from culture after CMV antigen stimulation. This rearrangement joins TRBV7-2 to TRBJ1-2; D uncertain. The sequence came from a human donor in good health (CMV status not recorded). Some clones in this sample may be carry-over from other donors' samples. The CDR3 loop is CASSPTAGSNGYTF. DNA of the CDR3: TGTGCCAGCAGCCCCACTGCCGGGTCCAATGGCTACACCTTC.